Sequencing of this TCR beta chain was carried out in a study of technical replicates of blood from several donors. The CDR3 sequence is 12 residues long. Looked up from germline, CDR1 is MGHRA and CDR2 is YSYEKL. Deletions cut 0 bases from V and 11 bases from J, with 10 bases between. The assay was immunoSEQ multiplex PCR, and TCRdb's table has in-frame clones only and misses some. The sample consists of some 62,000 clones, around 87% of them appearing once. The receptor was isolated from a human donor in good health. Some clones in this sample may be carry-over from other donors' samples. The sequenced sample was PBMCs. The V call is TRBV4-1, the J call TRBJ1-1, with a tentative D call TRBD1 (6 bases). The CDR3 DNA sequence: TGCGCCAGCAGCCAAGATCTGGGGGCGGCTTTCTTT. The encoded protein is CASSQDLGAAFF.